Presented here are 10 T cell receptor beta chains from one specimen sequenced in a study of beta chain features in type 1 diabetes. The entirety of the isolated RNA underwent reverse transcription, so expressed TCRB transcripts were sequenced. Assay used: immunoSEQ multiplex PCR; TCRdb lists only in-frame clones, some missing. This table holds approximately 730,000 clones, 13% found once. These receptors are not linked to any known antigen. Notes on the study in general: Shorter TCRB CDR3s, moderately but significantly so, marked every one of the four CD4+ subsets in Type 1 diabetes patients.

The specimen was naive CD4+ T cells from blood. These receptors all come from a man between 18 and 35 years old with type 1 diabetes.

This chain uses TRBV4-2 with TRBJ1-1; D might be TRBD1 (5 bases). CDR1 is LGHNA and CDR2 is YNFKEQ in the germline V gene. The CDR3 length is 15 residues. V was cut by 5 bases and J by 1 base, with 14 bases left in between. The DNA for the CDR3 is TGTGCCAGCAGCGGCCTGGGAGGGACGAACACTGAAGCTTTCTTT. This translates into CASSGLGGTNTEAFF.

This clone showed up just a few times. The CDR3 DNA reads as TGCGCCAGCAGCTTGAACCTCGGGGACGAGCAGTACTTC. Encoded protein: CASSLNLGDEQYF. J is TRBJ2-7 and V is TRBV5-1; D might be TRBD2 (5 bases). This CDR3 spans 13 amino acids. Germline V gene data show CDR1 as SGHRS and CDR2 as YFSETQ. Trimming left V 1 base short and J 5 bases short, with 10 bases between.

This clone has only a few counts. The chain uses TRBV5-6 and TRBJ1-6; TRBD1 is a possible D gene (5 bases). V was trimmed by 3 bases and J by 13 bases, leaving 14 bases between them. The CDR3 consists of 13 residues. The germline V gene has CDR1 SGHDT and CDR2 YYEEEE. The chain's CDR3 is CASSSPGIGPLHF. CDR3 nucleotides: TGTGCCAGCAGCTCCCCAGGGATAGGTCCCCTCCACTTT.

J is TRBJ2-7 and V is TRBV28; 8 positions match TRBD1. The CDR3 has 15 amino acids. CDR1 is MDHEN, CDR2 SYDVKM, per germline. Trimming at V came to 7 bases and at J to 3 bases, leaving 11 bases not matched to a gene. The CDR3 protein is CASIGTGGDRYEQYF. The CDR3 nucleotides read TGTGCCAGCATCGGAACAGGGGGAGATCGCTACGAGCAGTACTTC.

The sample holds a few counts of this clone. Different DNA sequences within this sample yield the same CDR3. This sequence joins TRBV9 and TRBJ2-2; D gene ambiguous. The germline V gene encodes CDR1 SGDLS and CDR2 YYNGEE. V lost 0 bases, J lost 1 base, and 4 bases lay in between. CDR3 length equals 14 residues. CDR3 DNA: TGTGCCAGCAGCGTAGCTGGGAACACCGGGGAGCTGTTTTTT. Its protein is CASSVAGNTGELFF.

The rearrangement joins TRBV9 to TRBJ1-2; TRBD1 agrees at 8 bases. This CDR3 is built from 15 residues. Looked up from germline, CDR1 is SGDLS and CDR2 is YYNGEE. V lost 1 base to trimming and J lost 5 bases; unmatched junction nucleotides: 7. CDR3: CASSVLPGGAYGYTF. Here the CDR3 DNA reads TGTGCCAGCAGCGTACTACCAGGGGGCGCGTATGGCTACACCTTC.

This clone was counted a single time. DNA of the CDR3: TGTGCCAGTACCCCCGGGGCCAACTATGGCTACACCTTC. This translates into CASTPGANYGYTF. The V and J genes are TRBV19 and TRBJ1-2; TRBD1 might be the D (5 bases). The CDR3 covers 13 residues. V shed 7 bases and J shed 2 bases, with 11 bases lying between them. The V gene's germline CDR1 is LNHDA and CDR2 SQIVND (reference sequence).

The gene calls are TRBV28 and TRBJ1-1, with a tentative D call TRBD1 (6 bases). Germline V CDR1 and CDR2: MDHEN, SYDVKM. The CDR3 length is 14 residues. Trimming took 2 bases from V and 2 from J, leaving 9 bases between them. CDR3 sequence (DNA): TGTGCCAGCAGTTTAGCACAGGGTAACACTGAAGCTTTCTTT. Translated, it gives CASSLAQGNTEAFF.

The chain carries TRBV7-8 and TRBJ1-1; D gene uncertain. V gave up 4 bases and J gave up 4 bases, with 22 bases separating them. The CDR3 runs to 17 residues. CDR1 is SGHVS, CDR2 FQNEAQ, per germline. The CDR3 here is CASSSFGVSVESTEAFF. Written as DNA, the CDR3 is TGTGCCAGCAGCTCCTTTGGGGTGTCAGTAGAAAGCACTGAAGCTTTCTTT.

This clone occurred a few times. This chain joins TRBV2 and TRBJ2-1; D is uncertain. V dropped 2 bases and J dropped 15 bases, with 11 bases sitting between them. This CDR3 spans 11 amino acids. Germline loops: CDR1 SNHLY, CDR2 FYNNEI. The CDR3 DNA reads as TGTGCCAGCAGTGAATGGAGTTTAGGGTTCTTC. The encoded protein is CASSEWSLGFF.